Presented here are 17 T cell receptor beta chains from one specimen sequenced in a study of T cell repertoires in cytomegalovirus infection. These receptors' targets are unknown. One entry per CDR3 protein, called by TCRdb with MiXCR from the reads. The table lists about 110,000 distinct CDR3 sequences, roughly 30% of them singletons. The material sequenced was CD8+ T cells from cultured PBMCs, taken from culture after CMV antigen stimulation. The receptors originated from a human donor in good health (CMV status not recorded). Some clones in this sample may be carry-over from other donors' samples.

V is TRBV6-1 and J is TRBJ1-4; a weak D match, TRBD1 (5 bases). This CDR3 is 15 amino acids long. Trimming pared 8 bases from V and 8 bases from J, leaving 21 bases between. Germline lookup yields CDR1 MNHNS and CDR2 SASEGT. This CDR3 reads CASPGRGETGEKLFF. CDR3 DNA: TGTGCCAGCCCGGGGCGAGGGGAAACGGGGGAAAAACTGTTTTTT.

In its sample, this clonotype was seen once. The chain links TRBV6-1 to TRBJ1-5, with a tentative D call TRBD1 (5 bases). The CDR3 is made up of 14 amino acids. Germline V gene lookup returns CDR1 MNHNS and CDR2 SASEGT. V dropped 7 bases and J dropped 3 bases, with 13 bases sitting between them. CDR3 loop: CASNDGHVNQPQHF. The CDR3 nucleotides are TGTGCCAGCAACGATGGACACGTCAATCAGCCCCAGCATTTT.

This clonotype was detected only a few times. The chain is built from TRBV2 and TRBJ1-2; maybe TRBD1 (5 bases). The V gene lost 6 bases and the J gene lost 6 bases, with 17 bases spanning the gap. Germline CDR1 SNHLY, CDR2 FYNNEI. This CDR3 has 14 residues. The CDR3 reads CASRPLGQGNGYTF. The CDR3 DNA is TGTGCCAGCAGGCCACTCGGACAAGGCAATGGCTACACCTTC.

The V call is TRBV27, the J call TRBJ2-7; 10 bases are shared with TRBD1. The CDR3 has 15 residues. The V gene's germline CDR1 is MNHEY and CDR2 SMNVEV (reference sequence). The J segment lost 5 bases and the V segment lost 7 bases, leaving 11 bases of the junction unmatched. The chain's CDR3 is CASKVRDRGIDEQYF. The CDR3 nucleotides read TGTGCCAGCAAGGTTCGGGACAGGGGCATCGACGAGCAGTACTTC.

V usage is TRBV27 and J usage is TRBJ2-7, with TRBD2 matching over 11 bases. The CDR3 is 14 amino acids. Trimming removed 5 bases from V and 3 bases from J; junction bases left unmatched: 3. Germline assignment: CDR1 MNHEY and CDR2 SMNVEV (reference sequence). The CDR3, as DNA: TGTGCCAGCAGTGGGACTAGCGGTATCTACGAGCAGTACTTC. Encoded protein: CASSGTSGIYEQYF.

The chain combines TRBV6-1 with TRBJ2-3, with D uncertain. The CDR3 extends over 14 amino acids. CDR1 and CDR2 (germline): MNHNS, SASEGT. The germline V and J ends were trimmed by 0 bases and 2 bases, with 6 bases remaining between them. This chain's CDR3 is CASSEAPSTDTQYF. Here the CDR3 DNA reads TGTGCCAGCAGTGAAGCACCGTCCACAGATACGCAGTATTTT.

The J gene is TRBJ2-7, the V gene TRBV14; D might be TRBD1 (6 bases). There are 14 residues in the CDR3. From germline, CDR1 is SGHDN and CDR2 FVKESK. V lost 0 bases and J 2 bases, leaving 8 bases between the germline ends. The CDR3 reads CASSQDPGAYEQYF. The CDR3 DNA reads TGTGCCAGCAGCCAAGATCCAGGGGCCTACGAGCAGTACTTC.

This sequence joins TRBV7-4 and TRBJ2-7, with a weak D call TRBD2 (5 bases). Germline V gene data show CDR1 as SGHVT and CDR2 as SQSDAQ. The CDR3 has 15 amino acids. V lost 1 base to trimming and J lost 3 bases, with 13 bases between them. CDR3 amino acids: CASSLGGQRNYEQYF. DNA for the CDR3: TGTGCCAGCAGCTTAGGCGGGCAGCGAAACTACGAGCAGTACTTC.

This clonotype appeared many times. V is TRBV11-2 and J is TRBJ2-1; 8 positions agree with TRBD1. Germline V lookup: CDR1 SGHAT, CDR2 FQNNGV. V lost 4 bases, J lost 7 bases, and 3 bases stayed unmatched. There are 13 residues in the CDR3. CDR3 sequence: CASSYRQGNEQFF. The DNA for the CDR3 is TGTGCCAGCAGCTACCGACAGGGGAATGAGCAGTTCTTC.

As DNA, the CDR3 is TGTGCCAGCAGCTCTTTCGATTTCCGGGACATCCCTGTAGCGGGCACCGGGGAGCTGTTTTTT. The encoded protein is CASSSFDFRDIPVAGTGELFF. The rearrangement links TRBV7-9 to TRBJ2-2, with a tentative D call TRBD2 (7 bases). The CDR3 is 21 residues long. Trimming pared 4 bases from V and 4 bases from J, leaving 31 bases between. CDR1 is SEHNR, CDR2 FQNEAQ, per germline (reference sequence).

This clonotype was counted between two and nine times. This sequence joins TRBV27 and TRBJ2-2, with D possibly TRBD2 on 5 matching bases. The germline gives CDR1 MNHEY, CDR2 SMNVEV (reference sequence). The germline V and J ends were trimmed by 10 bases and 3 bases, with 9 bases remaining between them. The CDR3 runs to 12 residues. The CDR3 loop reads CAIGGDTGELFF. The CDR3 nucleotides are TGTGCCATTGGAGGCGACACCGGGGAGCTGTTTTTT.

This clonotype was detected a few times. The chain combines TRBV7-9 with TRBJ1-1; 8 bases fit TRBD1. Per the germline V gene, CDR1 is SEHNR and CDR2 is FQNEAQ (reference sequence). Germline trimming cut 5 bases from V and 7 bases from J; bases unmatched to any gene: 12. The CDR3 has 15 residues. Here the CDR3 reads CASSVYTGQELEAFF. The CDR3 DNA reads as TGTGCCAGCAGCGTCTACACGGGACAGGAGCTTGAAGCTTTCTTT.

The chain has TRBV12-3 or TRBV12-4 and TRBJ1-1; D call uncertain. V lost 8 bases and J 3 bases, leaving 16 bases between the germline ends. The CDR3 has 14 residues. CDR3 bases: TGTGCCAGCCATACCACGGGCCCTCACACTGAAGCTTTCTTT. It yields the protein CASHTTGPHTEAFF.

The chain has TRBV5-1 and TRBJ2-1, with 11 bases aligning to TRBD2. The V gene end was trimmed by 0 bases and the J gene end by 0 bases; junction bases not matched to a gene: 5. The CDR3 length is 18 residues. Germline CDR1 SGHRS, CDR2 YFSETQ. CDR3 loop: CASSLALAGGLSYNEQFF. Written as DNA, the CDR3 is TGCGCCAGCAGCTTGGCTCTAGCGGGGGGCCTCTCCTACAATGAGCAGTTCTTC.

This chain uses TRBV6-2 or TRBV6-3 with TRBJ1-4; 9 bases fit TRBD1. V lost 5 bases and J lost 7; bases outside the gene matches: 8. Germline values: CDR1 MNHEY, CDR2 SVGEGT. The CDR3 is 15 residues long. CDR3 in DNA: TGTGCCAGCAGTGAGGGGACAGGGTCGGGTGAAAAACTGTTTTTT. Its protein is CASSEGTGSGEKLFF.

The chain joins TRBV6-6 to TRBJ2-7; D is possibly TRBD1 (6 bases). Germline V gives CDR1 MNHNY, CDR2 SVGAGI (reference sequence). The germline V and J ends were trimmed by 0 bases and 3 bases, with 12 bases remaining between them. CDR3 length: 15 amino acids. The CDR3 bases are TGTGCCAGCAGTTACTCGGACAGTGGACACTACGAGCAGTACTTC. Its translation is CASSYSDSGHYEQYF.

The CDR3 region is CATSREPRLVGDTQYF. In DNA, the CDR3 is TGTGCCACCAGCAGAGAACCACGACTAGTAGGAGATACGCAGTATTTT. The gene calls are TRBV15 and TRBJ2-3; D perhaps matches TRBD2 (6 bases). The germline V gene has CDR1 LNHNV and CDR2 YYDKDF (reference sequence). Trimming took 0 bases from V and 5 from J, leaving 15 bases between them. This CDR3 comprises 16 residues. The entire variable domain, with the rest obtained from reference TRBV15 and TRBJ2-3, is as follows: DAMVIQNPRYQVTQFGKPVTLSCSQTLNHNVMYWYQQKSSQAPKLLFHYYDKDFNNEADTPDNFQSRRPNTSFCFLDIRSPGLGDTAMYLCATSREPRLVGDTQYFGPGTRLTVL.